This is a list of T cell receptor beta chains from one sample in a study of T cell responses to AZD1222 COVID-19 vaccine. Clones were sequenced by immunoSEQ multiplex PCR, and TCRdb holds only the in-frame ones, with some missing. The table lists some 150,000 clones, about 87% of them singletons. Here the sequenced sample was peripheral blood, taken on day 0 of AZD1222 vaccination. Source of these receptors: an adult in good health. Both conserved end residues are part of each CDR3. The order of the fields is V gene, clone size, J gene, D gene, CDR3 DNA, CDR3 protein. D genes are given only for firm matches. Clone size is shown for a subset of rows, as once, few, many or a class of expanded clone.

v_call: TRBV3-1/TRBV3-2
clone_size: -
j_call: TRBJ2-1
d_call: -
cdr3_nt: TGTGCCAGCAGCCAAGTTCGGGACCCCAAGCAGTTCTTC
cdr3_aa: CASSQVRDPKQFF

v_call: TRBV21-1
clone_size: -
j_call: TRBJ1-4
d_call: -
cdr3_nt: TGTGCCAGCAGTAACAGGGAAACTAATGAAAAACTGTTTTTT
cdr3_aa: CASSNRETNEKLFF

v_call: TRBV4-3
clone_size: once
j_call: TRBJ1-4
d_call: -
cdr3_nt: TGCGCCAGCAGCCCCGGGACCAGGGTGGAAAAACTGTTTTTT
cdr3_aa: CASSPGTRVEKLFF

v_call: TRBV30
clone_size: once
j_call: TRBJ2-5
d_call: -
cdr3_nt: TGTGCCTTAGACAGGCGGGGGGAGACCCAGTACTTC
cdr3_aa: CALDRRGETQYF

v_call: TRBV5-1
clone_size: -
j_call: TRBJ2-1
d_call: TRBD2
cdr3_nt: TGCGCCAGCAGTCGGGGGGACGACTACAATGAGCAGTTCTTC
cdr3_aa: CASSRGDDYNEQFF

v_call: TRBV29-1
clone_size: -
j_call: TRBJ1-2
d_call: TRBD1
cdr3_nt: TGCAGCGTTGGTGGGACAGGGGGGATTGACTATGGCTACACCTTC
cdr3_aa: CSVGGTGGIDYGYTF

v_call: TRBV28
clone_size: -
j_call: TRBJ1-2
d_call: -
cdr3_nt: TGTGCCAGCAGTTCAACGGGGGCCGCCGATGCCAACTATGGCTACACCTTC
cdr3_aa: CASSSTGAADANYGYTF

v_call: TRBV11-2
clone_size: -
j_call: TRBJ1-1
d_call: -
cdr3_nt: TGTGCCAGCAGCCCCCGACGTGGGGAGAACACTGAAGCTTTCTTT
cdr3_aa: CASSPRRGENTEAFF

v_call: TRBV27
clone_size: few
j_call: TRBJ2-7
d_call: -
cdr3_nt: TGTGCCAGCAGTGCCGACTGGGGGGCCTCCTACGAGCAGTACTTC
cdr3_aa: CASSADWGASYEQYF

v_call: TRBV7-2
clone_size: once
j_call: TRBJ2-1
d_call: -
cdr3_nt: TGTGCCAGCAGCTCTACAAGGAACTCCTACAATGAGCAGTTCTTC
cdr3_aa: CASSSTRNSYNEQFF

v_call: TRBV28
clone_size: -
j_call: TRBJ2-7
d_call: -
cdr3_nt: TGTGCCAGCAGTGACCAGGGGATCACCTACGAGCAGTACTTC
cdr3_aa: CASSDQGITYEQYF

v_call: TRBV6-5
clone_size: -
j_call: TRBJ1-1
d_call: TRBD1
cdr3_nt: TGTGCCAGCCACAGGGGGCCAATGACTGAAGCTTTCTTT
cdr3_aa: CASHRGPMTEAFF

v_call: TRBV6-2/TRBV6-3
clone_size: -
j_call: TRBJ1-2
d_call: TRBD1
cdr3_nt: TGTGCCAGCAGCCGAGTGACACAGGGGACGGCTAACTATGGCTACACCTTC
cdr3_aa: CASSRVTQGTANYGYTF

v_call: TRBV25-1
clone_size: -
j_call: TRBJ1-5
d_call: -
cdr3_nt: TGTGCCAGCAGTGACGAAGGGGCTGGTCAGCCCCAGCATTTT
cdr3_aa: CASSDEGAGQPQHF

v_call: TRBV30
clone_size: -
j_call: TRBJ2-3
d_call: -
cdr3_nt: TGTGCCTGGAGTAGGGGGGCCACAGATACGCAGTATTTT
cdr3_aa: CAWSRGATDTQYF

v_call: TRBV18
clone_size: once
j_call: TRBJ2-3
d_call: -
cdr3_nt: TGTGCCAGCTCACCACGAACGACGGTGGGGACAGATACGCAGTATTTT
cdr3_aa: CASSPRTTVGTDTQYF

v_call: TRBV20-1
clone_size: -
j_call: TRBJ1-2
d_call: -
cdr3_nt: TGCAGCATTACAGTTTACTATGGCTACACCTTC
cdr3_aa: CSITVYYGYTF

v_call: TRBV6-6
clone_size: -
j_call: TRBJ1-6
d_call: TRBD1
cdr3_nt: TGTGCCAGCAGTGGATCGAAGACCACAGGGGGCGCATGGCCCCTCCACTTT
cdr3_aa: CASSGSKTTGGAWPLHF

v_call: TRBV3-1/TRBV3-2
clone_size: -
j_call: TRBJ1-6
d_call: -
cdr3_nt: TGTGCCAGCAGCCATCTAACAGGAGCAAATTCACCCCTCCACTTT
cdr3_aa: CASSHLTGANSPLHF

v_call: TRBV7-9
clone_size: -
j_call: TRBJ1-4
d_call: -
cdr3_nt: TGTGCCAGCAGCGGCGGAGAAAAACTGTTTTTT
cdr3_aa: CASSGGEKLFF

v_call: TRBV6-5
clone_size: -
j_call: TRBJ2-3
d_call: -
cdr3_nt: TGTGCCAGCATTCCATCGGGGAAAACAGATACGCAGTATTTT
cdr3_aa: CASIPSGKTDTQYF

v_call: TRBV19
clone_size: -
j_call: TRBJ1-5
d_call: -
cdr3_nt: TGTGCCAGTAGTATCCGCGACAGGTATGAGCAGCCCCAGCATTTT
cdr3_aa: CASSIRDRYEQPQHF

v_call: TRBV7-9
clone_size: -
j_call: TRBJ1-1
d_call: -
cdr3_nt: TGTGCCAGCAGCTTTTCAGCTGAAGCTTTCTTT
cdr3_aa: CASSFSAEAFF

v_call: TRBV7-8
clone_size: -
j_call: TRBJ1-4
d_call: TRBD1
cdr3_nt: TGTGCCAGCAGCCCCCGGGGACAGTCTCCTGAAAAACTGTTTTTT
cdr3_aa: CASSPRGQSPEKLFF

v_call: TRBV2
clone_size: -
j_call: TRBJ2-7
d_call: TRBD1
cdr3_nt: TGTGCCAGCAGTGAACCCGAGACAGGGGGAAACGAGCAGTACTTC
cdr3_aa: CASSEPETGGNEQYF

v_call: TRBV6-2/TRBV6-3
clone_size: few
j_call: TRBJ1-5
d_call: -
cdr3_nt: TGTGCCAGCAGTAGGAGGGGAAATTCCAATCAGCCCCAGCATTTT
cdr3_aa: CASSRRGNSNQPQHF

v_call: TRBV19
clone_size: -
j_call: TRBJ2-6
d_call: TRBD1
cdr3_nt: TGTGCCACCCGCAGGCCCGGGACAGGGAGCTCTGGGGCCAACGTCCTGACTTTC
cdr3_aa: CATRRPGTGSSGANVLTF

v_call: TRBV5-1
clone_size: -
j_call: TRBJ2-3
d_call: -
cdr3_nt: TGCGCCAGCAGCTTCGACTCGGGTACAGATACGCAGTATTTT
cdr3_aa: CASSFDSGTDTQYF

v_call: TRBV24-1
clone_size: -
j_call: TRBJ2-5
d_call: -
cdr3_nt: TGTGCCACCAGTGATTCGCCGCAGGGAACCCAGTACTTC
cdr3_aa: CATSDSPQGTQYF

v_call: TRBV5-1
clone_size: -
j_call: TRBJ2-3
d_call: TRBD2
cdr3_nt: TGCGCCAGCAGCATTAGCGGGGCTAACACAGATACGCAGTATTTT
cdr3_aa: CASSISGANTDTQYF

v_call: TRBV3-1/TRBV3-2
clone_size: -
j_call: TRBJ1-5
d_call: -
cdr3_nt: TGTGCCAGCAGCCAAGATCGCCCGGGGGGGTGGGGCAATCAGCCCCAGCATTTT
cdr3_aa: CASSQDRPGGWGNQPQHF

v_call: TRBV29-1
clone_size: -
j_call: TRBJ2-6
d_call: -
cdr3_nt: TGCAGCGTTGCCGATACTGGGGCCAACGTCCTGACTTTC
cdr3_aa: CSVADTGANVLTF

v_call: TRBV5-1
clone_size: -
j_call: TRBJ2-7
d_call: TRBD1
cdr3_nt: TGCGCCAGCAGCGCGCGACAGGGGGCTCACGAGCAGTACTTC
cdr3_aa: CASSARQGAHEQYF

v_call: TRBV6-2/TRBV6-3
clone_size: -
j_call: TRBJ2-7
d_call: -
cdr3_nt: TGTGCCAGCAGTTACCACAGGGAAGGCGAGCAGTACTTC
cdr3_aa: CASSYHREGEQYF

v_call: TRBV4-2
clone_size: -
j_call: TRBJ2-7
d_call: -
cdr3_nt: TGTGCCAGCAGCGCTACTACAGGGAGGGACGAGCAGTACTTC
cdr3_aa: CASSATTGRDEQYF

v_call: TRBV11-2
clone_size: -
j_call: TRBJ1-2
d_call: -
cdr3_nt: TGTGCCAGCAGCGAGGGCCCGAACTATGGCTACACCTTC
cdr3_aa: CASSEGPNYGYTF

v_call: TRBV6-4
clone_size: -
j_call: TRBJ1-5
d_call: -
cdr3_nt: TGTGCCAGCGTTTCCTCCACCAGGGTATGGTATCAGCCCCAGCATTTT
cdr3_aa: CASVSSTRVWYQPQHF

v_call: TRBV2
clone_size: few
j_call: TRBJ1-2
d_call: TRBD1
cdr3_nt: TGTGCCAGCACCCAGGGGGCGGCTAACTATGGCTACACCTTC
cdr3_aa: CASTQGAANYGYTF

v_call: TRBV28
clone_size: few
j_call: TRBJ1-6
d_call: -
cdr3_nt: TGTGCCAGCTGGGGGAGCTCCTATAATTCACCCCTCCACTTT
cdr3_aa: CASWGSSYNSPLHF

v_call: TRBV9
clone_size: -
j_call: TRBJ1-5
d_call: TRBD1
cdr3_nt: TGTGCCAGCAGCGTAGGGACAGGGGGCTCCGACGGGCCCCAGCATTTT
cdr3_aa: CASSVGTGGSDGPQHF

v_call: TRBV29-1
clone_size: -
j_call: TRBJ1-2
d_call: -
cdr3_nt: TGCAGCGTTGAAGCAAACAGGCTGGGGGATGACTATGGCTACACCTTC
cdr3_aa: CSVEANRLGDDYGYTF

v_call: TRBV2
clone_size: -
j_call: TRBJ1-5
d_call: TRBD1
cdr3_nt: TGTGCCAGCAGTGGACAGGGGGTGGGCAATCAGCCCCAGCATTTT
cdr3_aa: CASSGQGVGNQPQHF

v_call: TRBV12-5
clone_size: -
j_call: TRBJ1-3
d_call: -
cdr3_nt: TGTGCTAGTGGACCAGGGTGGGGAAACACCATATATTTT
cdr3_aa: CASGPGWGNTIYF

v_call: TRBV19
clone_size: -
j_call: TRBJ1-4
d_call: -
cdr3_nt: TGTGCCAGTAGTGCCAACAGGGAGGTAAAAGAAAAACTGTTTTTT
cdr3_aa: CASSANREVKEKLFF

v_call: TRBV5-4
clone_size: -
j_call: TRBJ1-4
d_call: -
cdr3_nt: TGTGCCAGCAGCTTGGCTGGGGGGGATGAAAAACTGTTTTTT
cdr3_aa: CASSLAGGDEKLFF

v_call: TRBV3-1/TRBV3-2
clone_size: -
j_call: TRBJ2-1
d_call: TRBD1
cdr3_nt: TGTGCCAGCAGCCAACTCGACAGGGGCCCCTACAATGAGCAGTTCTTC
cdr3_aa: CASSQLDRGPYNEQFF

v_call: TRBV9
clone_size: few
j_call: TRBJ2-5
d_call: TRBD1
cdr3_nt: TGTGCCAGCAGCGTCTCAGGGGGCGCGGAGACCCAGTACTTC
cdr3_aa: CASSVSGGAETQYF

v_call: TRBV7-6
clone_size: -
j_call: TRBJ2-7
d_call: -
cdr3_nt: TGTGCCAGCAGCTTAGCCGGCGGGCCCTCCTACGAGCAGTACTTC
cdr3_aa: CASSLAGGPSYEQYF

v_call: TRBV2
clone_size: -
j_call: TRBJ1-3
d_call: -
cdr3_nt: TGTGCCAGCAGTGAATACCTACGGGACTCTGGAAACACCATATATTTT
cdr3_aa: CASSEYLRDSGNTIYF

v_call: TRBV19
clone_size: -
j_call: TRBJ2-1
d_call: TRBD2
cdr3_nt: TGTGCCAGTAGTATCAGAAGCGGGGGGTCCTACAATGAGCAGTTCTTC
cdr3_aa: CASSIRSGGSYNEQFF